This T cell receptor beta chain was recovered during a study of blood T cell repertoires in COVID-19. Looking at the study overall: The analysed material was cDNA or gDNA that came from T cells, B-cell-depleted T cells, or PBMCs.

The study recruited exposed participants who had met a COVID-19 case within 2 weeks before entry. The authors' processing: Reference gene primer amplification gave estimated nucleated cell counts. Sequenced by immunoSEQ multiplex PCR; TCRdb stores in-frame clones only, minus some. From that table come the V and J calls and clone size; the DNA was used to work out D and trimming. The data show under 450,000 clones, 90% to 95% seen once. Sequenced: PBMCs or T cells enriched from blood (not recorded which). The receptor comes from a woman between 40 and 55 years old who had been exposed to COVID-19.

CDR3 in DNA: TGTGCCAGTATGCCGGGAGCCTTCTCCTACAATGAGCAGTTCTTC. Its translation is CASMPGAFSYNEQFF. The chain has TRBV19 and TRBJ2-1; perhaps TRBD2 as D (6 bases). Trimming took 7 bases from V and 0 from J, leaving 13 bases between them. The CDR3 runs to 15 residues. CDR1 LNHDA and CDR2 SQIVND come from the germline V gene (reference sequence).